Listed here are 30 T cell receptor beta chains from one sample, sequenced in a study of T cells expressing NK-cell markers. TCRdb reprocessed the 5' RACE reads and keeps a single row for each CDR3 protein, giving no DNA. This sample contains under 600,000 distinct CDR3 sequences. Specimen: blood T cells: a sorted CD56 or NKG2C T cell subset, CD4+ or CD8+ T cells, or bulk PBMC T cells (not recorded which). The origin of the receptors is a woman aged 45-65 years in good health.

CDR3 loop: CASSLRAAYQETQYF. V is TRBV7-2 and J is TRBJ2-5. This CDR3 region has 15 residues. Looked up from germline, CDR1 is SGHTA and CDR2 is FQGNSA.

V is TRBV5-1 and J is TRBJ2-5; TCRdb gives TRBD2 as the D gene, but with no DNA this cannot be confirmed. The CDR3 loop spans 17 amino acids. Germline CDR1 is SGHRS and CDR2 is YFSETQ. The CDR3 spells CASSLELAGGLRETQYF. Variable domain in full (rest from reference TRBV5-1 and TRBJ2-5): KAGVTQTPRYLIKTRGQQVTLSCSPISGHRSVSWYQQTPGQGLQFLFEYFSETQRNKGNFPGRFSGRQFSNSRSEMNVSTLELGDSALYLCASSLELAGGLRETQYFGPGTRLLVL.

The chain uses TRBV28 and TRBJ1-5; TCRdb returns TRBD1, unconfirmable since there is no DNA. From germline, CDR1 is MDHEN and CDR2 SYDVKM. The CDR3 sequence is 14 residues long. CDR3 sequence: CASSPRGSNQPQHF.

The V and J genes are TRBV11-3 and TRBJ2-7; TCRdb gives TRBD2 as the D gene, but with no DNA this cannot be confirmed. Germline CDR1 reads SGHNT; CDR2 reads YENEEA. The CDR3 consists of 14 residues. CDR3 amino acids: CASSWTSDSYEQYF.

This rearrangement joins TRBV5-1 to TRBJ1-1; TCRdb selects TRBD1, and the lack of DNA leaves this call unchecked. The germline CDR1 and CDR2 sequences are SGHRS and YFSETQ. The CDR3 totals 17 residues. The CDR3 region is CASSKDLEARFGTEAFF.

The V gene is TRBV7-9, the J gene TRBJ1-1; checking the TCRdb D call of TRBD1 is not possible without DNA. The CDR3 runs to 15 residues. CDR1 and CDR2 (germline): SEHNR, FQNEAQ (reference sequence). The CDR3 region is CASSLRGNVNTEAFF.

The CDR3 region is CATSEPGSNYNEQFF. This chain joins TRBV24-1 and TRBJ2-1; TCRdb's assignment of TRBD1 cannot be checked, as there is no DNA. Germline CDR1 reads KGHDR; CDR2 reads SFDVKD. The CDR3 runs 15 residues.

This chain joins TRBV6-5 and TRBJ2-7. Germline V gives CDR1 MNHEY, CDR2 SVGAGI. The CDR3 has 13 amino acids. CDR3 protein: CASSYDDSYEQYF.

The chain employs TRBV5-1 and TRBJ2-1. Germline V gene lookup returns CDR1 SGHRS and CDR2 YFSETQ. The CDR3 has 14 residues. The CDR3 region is CASSPDLLGNEQFF.

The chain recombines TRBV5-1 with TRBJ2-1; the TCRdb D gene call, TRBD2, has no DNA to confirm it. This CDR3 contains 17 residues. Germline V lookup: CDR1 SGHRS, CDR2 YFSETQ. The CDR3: CASSLDTGTSGRSEQFF.

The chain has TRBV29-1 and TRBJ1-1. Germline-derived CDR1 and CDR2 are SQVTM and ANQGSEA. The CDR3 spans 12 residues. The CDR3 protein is CSVLRLNTEAFF. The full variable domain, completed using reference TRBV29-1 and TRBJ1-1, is SAVISQKPSRDICQRGTSLTIQCQVDSQVTMMFWYRQQPGQSLTLIATANQGSEATYESGFVIDKFPISRPNLTFSTLTVSNMSPEDSSIYLCSVLRLNTEAFFGQGTRLTVV.

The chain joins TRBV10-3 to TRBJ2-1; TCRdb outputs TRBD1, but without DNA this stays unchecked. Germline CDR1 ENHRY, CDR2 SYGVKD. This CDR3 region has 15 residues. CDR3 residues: CASYRGQGRSNEQFF.

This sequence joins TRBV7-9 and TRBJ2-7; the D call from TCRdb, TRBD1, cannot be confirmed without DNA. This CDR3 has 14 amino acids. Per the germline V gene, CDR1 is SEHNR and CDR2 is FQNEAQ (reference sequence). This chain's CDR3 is CASSPLGQAYEQYF.

The CDR3 sequence: CASSVEPVLDYEQYF. The rearrangement links TRBV9 to TRBJ2-7. Germline values: CDR1 SGDLS, CDR2 YYNGEE. This CDR3 contains 15 residues.

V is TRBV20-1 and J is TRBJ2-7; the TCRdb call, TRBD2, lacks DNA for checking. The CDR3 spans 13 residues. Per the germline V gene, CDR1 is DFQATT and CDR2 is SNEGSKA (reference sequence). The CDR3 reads CSARLASWKEQYF.

The CDR3 region is CASSQPQGTSKNIQYF. The chain joins TRBV4-1 to TRBJ2-4. This CDR3 spans 16 amino acids. Germline assignment: CDR1 MGHRA and CDR2 YSYEKL.

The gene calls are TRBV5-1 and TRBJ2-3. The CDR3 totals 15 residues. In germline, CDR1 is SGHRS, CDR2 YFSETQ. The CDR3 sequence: CASSLGLLRTDTQYF. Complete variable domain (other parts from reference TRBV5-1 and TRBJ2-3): KAGVTQTPRYLIKTRGQQVTLSCSPISGHRSVSWYQQTPGQGLQFLFEYFSETQRNKGNFPGRFSGRQFSNSRSEMNVSTLELGDSALYLCASSLGLLRTDTQYFGPGTRLTVL.

The CDR3 sequence: CASSLLVIGRVDYGYTF. The chain is built from TRBV7-9 and TRBJ1-2. Per germline, CDR1 SEHNR and CDR2 FQNEAQ (reference sequence). This CDR3 is built from 17 residues.

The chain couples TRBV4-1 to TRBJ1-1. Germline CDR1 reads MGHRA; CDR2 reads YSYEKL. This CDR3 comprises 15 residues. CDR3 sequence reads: CASSQEQTVNTEAFF.

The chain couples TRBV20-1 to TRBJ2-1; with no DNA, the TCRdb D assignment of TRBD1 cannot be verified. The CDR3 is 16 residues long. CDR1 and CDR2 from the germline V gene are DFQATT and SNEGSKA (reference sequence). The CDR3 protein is CSARDRGTGGYNEQFF.

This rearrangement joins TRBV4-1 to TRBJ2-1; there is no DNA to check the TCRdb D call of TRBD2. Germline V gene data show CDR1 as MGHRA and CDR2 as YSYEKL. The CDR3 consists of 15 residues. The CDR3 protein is CASRPTSGSEDEQFF.

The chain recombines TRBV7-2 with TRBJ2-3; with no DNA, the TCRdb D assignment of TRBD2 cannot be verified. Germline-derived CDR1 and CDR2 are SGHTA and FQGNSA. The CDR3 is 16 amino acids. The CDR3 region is CASSSLGAGGVHTQYF. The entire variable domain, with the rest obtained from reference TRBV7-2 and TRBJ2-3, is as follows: GAGVSQSPSNKVTEKGKDVELRCDPISGHTALYWYRQSLGQGLEFLIYFQGNSAPDKSGLPSDRFSAERTGGSVSTLTIQRTQQEDSAVYLCASSSLGAGGVHTQYFGPGTRLTVL.

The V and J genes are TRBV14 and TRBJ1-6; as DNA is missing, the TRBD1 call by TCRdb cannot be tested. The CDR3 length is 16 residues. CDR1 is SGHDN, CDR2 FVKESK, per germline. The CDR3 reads CASSQVRGFQSSPLHF.

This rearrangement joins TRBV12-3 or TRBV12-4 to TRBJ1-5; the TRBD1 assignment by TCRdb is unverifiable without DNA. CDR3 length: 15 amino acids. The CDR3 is CATREKGGAGQPQHF.

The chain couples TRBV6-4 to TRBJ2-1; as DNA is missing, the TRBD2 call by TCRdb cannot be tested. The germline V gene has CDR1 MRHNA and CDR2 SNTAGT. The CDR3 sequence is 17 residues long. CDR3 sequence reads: CASSEGSSGSSYNEQFF.

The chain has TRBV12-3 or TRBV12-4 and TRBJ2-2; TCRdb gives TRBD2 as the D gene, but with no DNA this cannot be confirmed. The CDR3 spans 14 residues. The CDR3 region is CASSWGTDTGELFF.

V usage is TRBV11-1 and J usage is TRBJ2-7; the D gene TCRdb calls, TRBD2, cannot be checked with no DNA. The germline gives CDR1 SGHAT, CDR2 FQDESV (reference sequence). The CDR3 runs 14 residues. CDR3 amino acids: CASSQEGTISEQYF.

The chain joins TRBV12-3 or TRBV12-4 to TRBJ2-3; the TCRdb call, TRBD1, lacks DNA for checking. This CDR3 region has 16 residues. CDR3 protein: CASSRTGAISTDTQYF.

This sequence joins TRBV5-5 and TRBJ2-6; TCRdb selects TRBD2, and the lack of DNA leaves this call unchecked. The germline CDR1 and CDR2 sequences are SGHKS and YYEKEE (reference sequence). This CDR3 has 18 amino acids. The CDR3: CASSLSPGVRAGANVLTF.

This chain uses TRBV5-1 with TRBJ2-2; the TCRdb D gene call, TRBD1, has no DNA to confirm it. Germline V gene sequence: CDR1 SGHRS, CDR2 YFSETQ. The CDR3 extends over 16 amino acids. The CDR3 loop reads CASSITPGQGTGELFF.